The following is a T cell receptor (beta chain) sequence with its context. What it binds is unknown. The data belong to a study of cytomegalovirus exposure and HLA in healthy donors. The overall study: Earlier results showed approximately 120 million unique TCR beta sequences derived from roughly 200 million T cells. Clustering assigned 70% to 85% of the roughly 430 genotyped donors to the Caucasian-associated ancestry cluster. Study-level points and caveats: When a later analysis was performed, an Asian-associated ancestry cluster reportedly had fewer N-insertions than the roughly 700-donor mean.

Unmatched junction bases numbered 12, after V lost 0 bases and J lost 9 bases. CDR1 SQVTM and CDR2 ANQGSEA come from the germline V gene. The length of the CDR3 is 15 residues. This PCR relied on a set of 60 Vbeta primers and 13 Jbeta primers. Authors' processing steps: In a later analysis, 70 million to 80 million unique TCR beta chains included roughly 11 million shared by two or more donors. Some clones are missing from TCRdb's copy, which holds only in-frame ones; the method was immunoSEQ multiplex PCR. V and J calls and clone size are copied from that table; D and trimming were computed from the DNA. The repertoire holds 100,000 to 120,000 clones, with 76% as singletons.

The receptor's source is a man in his forties in good health and CMV-seropositive. This chain joins TRBV29-1 and TRBJ2-5, with 8 bases matching TRBD2. Sequencing was carried out using PBMCs. This CDR3 reads CSVEDGGLDLSPQYF. CDR3 sequence (DNA): TGCAGCGTTGAAGATGGGGGACTAGACCTCAGCCCCCAGTACTTC.